Each of the 28 T cell receptor beta chains below was sequenced from the same sample in a study of identical twins. Each CDR3 protein gets one entry after TCRdb re-called the 5' RACE reads with MiXCR. The table shows 430,000 or so distinct CDR3 sequences, with roughly 24% occurring only once. This sample also belongs to another study, concerning T cells expressing NK-cell markers.

The sequencing sample was made of CD4+ T cells sorted from blood. These receptors originate from a woman younger than 30 in good health.

This clonotype was seen more than once but under ten times. The chain couples TRBV3-1 to TRBJ2-7; D could derive from TRBD1 or TRBD2 (5 bases each). Trimming took off 4 bases at V and 3 bases at J, with 19 bases between the two ends. The CDR3 is 16 residues long. Germline V gene data show CDR1 as LGHDT and CDR2 as YNNKEL (reference sequence). The CDR3 spells CASSLNGAGYYYEQYF. In DNA form, the CDR3 reads TGTGCCAGCAGCCTTAACGGGGCCGGCTACTACTACGAGCAGTACTTC.

Comment on this clonotype: The junction departs from germline at one end; a sequencing error may be responsible. The chain carries TRBV5-6 and TRBJ1-6, with TRBD1 identical over 12 bases. CDR3 length: 17 residues. CDR1 and CDR2 from the germline V gene are SGHDT and YYEEEE. Here the CDR3 DNA reads TGTGCCAGCAGCCCTCCCGGGACAGGGGGCGATAATTCACCCTTCCACTTT. Its translation: CASSPPGTGGDNSPFHF.

The genes are TRBV6-6 and TRBJ1-5; D is ambiguous. The CDR3 consists of 12 residues. V was pared by 7 bases and J by 2 bases, with 6 bases between. Germline V lookup: CDR1 MNHNY, CDR2 SVGAGI (reference sequence). CDR3 DNA: TGTGCCAGCACGACGGGCAATCAGCCCCAGCATTTT. Amino acid sequence: CASTTGNQPQHF.

This clonotype was seen only a few times. This chain uses TRBV12-3 or TRBV12-4 with TRBJ2-7; 9 bases align to TRBD2. CDR3 size: 15 residues. Trimming at V came to 2 bases and at J to 2 bases, leaving 4 bases not matched to a gene. CDR3 nucleotides: TGTGCCAGCAGTTTACAAATAGCGGGGGCCTACGAGCAGTACTTC. This translates into CASSLQIAGAYEQYF.

With respect to this clonotype: An end of the junction differs from the germline gene, which may be a read error. The chain is built from TRBV23-1 and TRBJ2-5, with TRBD1 identical over 8 bases. TRBV23-1 is an open reading frame whose function is uncertain. There are 15 residues in the CDR3. The CDR3 DNA reads TGCGCCAGCAGTCAACTCGGACAGGGTGGCGAGACCCAGGACTTC. Encoded protein: CASSQLGQGGETQDF.

This clonotype appeared a single time. This chain links TRBV20-1 with TRBJ2-1; D might be TRBD1 (5 bases). Germline CDR1 reads DFQATT; CDR2 reads SNEGSKA (reference sequence). This CDR3 is 14 amino acids long. Deletions cut 6 bases from V and 4 bases from J, with 16 bases between. CDR3 sequence reads: CSAQTGPGYNEQFF. The CDR3 DNA reads TGCAGTGCCCAAACAGGTCCCGGTTACAATGAGCAGTTCTTC.

This clonotype was detected a few times. V gene TRBV20-1 combines with J gene TRBJ2-4, with D possibly TRBD1 on 6 matching bases. The CDR3 has 19 amino acids. Deletions cut 2 bases from V and 1 base from J, with 24 bases between. The germline V gene has CDR1 DFQATT and CDR2 SNEGSKA (reference sequence). The CDR3: CSARPSLADRRRAKNIQYF. In DNA form, the CDR3 reads TGCAGTGCTAGACCCTCACTGGCCGACAGGCGGCGTGCCAAAAACATTCAGTACTTC.

This clonotype has just a few counts. This chain links TRBV20-1 with TRBJ2-7; the D is unclear. This CDR3 contains 12 residues. Germline V gene sequence: CDR1 DFQATT, CDR2 SNEGSKA (reference sequence). Trimming pared 5 bases from V and 3 bases from J, leaving 11 bases between. The DNA of the CDR3 is TGCAGTGCTCGAATGTCTGGCTACGAGCAGTACTTC. It yields the protein CSARMSGYEQYF.

This clonotype was seen repeatedly, ten times or more. The CDR3 DNA reads as TGCGCCAGCAGCACACTGACGGAACGACAAGGTGCTTTCTTT. The encoded protein is CASSTLTERQGAFF. The rearrangement uses TRBV5-1 and TRBJ1-1; D call uncertain. The CDR3 covers 14 residues. The germline V gene encodes CDR1 SGHRS and CDR2 YFSETQ. The ends were cut back, 4 bases at V and 11 bases at J, with 21 bases in the middle.

This clonotype was seen a few times. The chain uses TRBV20-1 and TRBJ2-1, with unresolved D. This CDR3 comprises 13 residues. Germline values: CDR1 DFQATT, CDR2 SNEGSKA (reference sequence). The V and J ends lost 5 bases and 10 bases respectively, with 18 bases between them. The CDR3 loop reads CSARDHNFKEQFF. The CDR3 coding sequence is TGCAGTGCTCGCGACCATAACTTCAAAGAGCAGTTCTTC.

The chain combines TRBV11-3 with TRBJ2-2; 8 bases agree with TRBD2. This CDR3 is built from 16 residues. Trimming removed 5 bases from V and 13 bases from J; junction bases left unmatched: 18. Germline V gives CDR1 SGHNT, CDR2 YENEEA. The CDR3 region is CASSAREGSKSWVLFF. As DNA, the CDR3 is TGTGCCAGCAGCGCCCGGGAGGGTTCGAAGTCGTGGGTGCTGTTTTTT.

This clonotype was detected many times. The chain links TRBV5-6 to TRBJ2-7, with 7 bases identical to TRBD2. V gave up 5 bases and J gave up 6 bases; unmatched junction bases: 5. The CDR3 runs to 12 residues. Germline loops: CDR1 SGHDT, CDR2 YYEEEE. CDR3 DNA sequence: TGTGCCAGCAGTTTGAGCGGGGTCGAGCAGTACTTC. The encoded protein is CASSLSGVEQYF.

In this sample, this clonotype turned up a few times. The V call is TRBV12-3 or TRBV12-4, the J call TRBJ1-2, with TRBD1 matching over 9 bases. The CDR3 totals 15 residues. Germline trimming cut 5 bases from V and 8 bases from J; bases unmatched to any gene: 12. The CDR3: CASSVRGTGFQGYTF. Here the CDR3 DNA reads TGTGCCAGCAGTGTACGAGGGACAGGGTTTCAGGGCTACACCTTC.

The J gene is TRBJ2-7, the V gene TRBV7-8; TRBD2 agrees at 8 bases. V shed 1 base and J 5 bases; nucleotides not matched to a gene: 1. From germline, CDR1 is SGHVS and CDR2 FQNEAQ. The CDR3 is made up of 13 amino acids. CDR3 residues: CASSLERENEQYF. The CDR3 DNA reads as TGTGCCAGCAGCTTAGAGCGGGAGAACGAGCAGTACTTC.

The chain couples TRBV7-9 to TRBJ1-1; D unresolved. V gave up 2 bases and J gave up 10 bases, with 11 bases separating them. This CDR3 has 12 residues. Per the germline V gene, CDR1 is SEHNR and CDR2 is FQNEAQ (reference sequence). The CDR3 nucleotides read TGTGCCAGCAGCTTATGGGATTCACGAGCTTTCTTT. The encoded protein is CASSLWDSRAFF.

There are a few counts of this clonotype. The chain uses TRBV24-1 and TRBJ2-3; TRBD1 aligns across 9 bases. Germline V lookup: CDR1 KGHDR, CDR2 SFDVKD. This CDR3 has 12 amino acids. With V trimmed by 5 bases and J by 8 bases, 1 base remained unmatched. The CDR3 loop reads CATSGQGVTQYF. CDR3 in DNA: TGTGCCACCAGTGGACAGGGGGTTACGCAGTATTTT.

The V and J genes are TRBV20-1 and TRBJ2-1; TRBD2 matches 12 bases. The CDR3 contains 14 residues. Germline CDR1 is DFQATT and CDR2 is SNEGSKA (reference sequence). The ends lost 5 bases at V and 6 bases at J; junction bases unmatched: 5. The CDR3 DNA follows: TGCAGTGCTGCACGGACTAGCGGGATCAATGAGCAGTTCTTC. This gives the protein CSAARTSGINEQFF.

The chain combines TRBV29-1 with TRBJ2-7; 7 bases fit TRBD1. The germline gives CDR1 SQVTM, CDR2 ANQGSEA. This CDR3 has 13 residues. V gave up 8 bases and J gave up 5 bases; unmatched junction bases: 12. The CDR3 region is CSCSREGANEQYF. The CDR3 region has the DNA TGCAGCTGCTCGAGAGAGGGGGCCAACGAGCAGTACTTC.

This clonotype was recorded a few times. V is TRBV7-6 and J is TRBJ1-6; D is possibly TRBD1 (5 bases). V was clipped by 5 bases and J by 1 base, with 9 bases between them. This CDR3 has 15 residues. Germline values: CDR1 SGHVS, CDR2 FNYEAQ. The CDR3 DNA sequence: TGTGCCAGCAGCCCAGGGAGTTCCTATAATTCACCCCTCCACTTT. Its translation is CASSPGSSYNSPLHF.

This clonotype was observed a few times. This rearrangement joins TRBV20-1 to TRBJ2-1; 7 nucleotides line up with TRBD1. Germline V gives CDR1 DFQATT, CDR2 SNEGSKA (reference sequence). The CDR3 spans 13 residues. V lost 6 bases, J lost 7 bases, and 9 bases stayed unmatched. This CDR3 is CSALGDSSNEQFF. CDR3 coding DNA: TGCAGTGCCCTCGGGGACAGTTCTAATGAGCAGTTCTTC.

The table lists this clonotype with a few counts. The chain combines TRBV15 with TRBJ2-3; D is uncertain. The V gene lost 6 bases and the J gene lost 0 bases, with 13 bases spanning the gap. Germline assignment: CDR1 LNHNV and CDR2 YYDKDF (reference sequence). The CDR3 covers 15 residues. In DNA form, the CDR3 reads TGTGCCACCAGTACGGAAATTGCTAGCACAGATACGCAGTATTTT. Its translation is CATSTEIASTDTQYF.

This clonotype was seen more than once but under ten times. V and J are TRBV12-3 or TRBV12-4 and TRBJ1-1, with D unclear. The CDR3 totals 14 residues. Trimming shortened V by 4 bases and J by 1 base, and 10 bases separated the two germline ends. The CDR3 region is CASSSRFRNTEAFF. CDR3 nucleotides: TGTGCCAGCAGTTCAAGGTTTCGGAACACTGAAGCTTTCTTT.

This clonotype was found many times. CDR3 amino acids: CASSQLYNEQFF. The CDR3 DNA reads as TGTGCCAGCAGCCAGCTGTACAATGAGCAGTTCTTC. The rearrangement uses TRBV3-1 and TRBJ2-1; D remains ambiguous. Germline V gene lookup returns CDR1 LGHDT and CDR2 YNNKEL (reference sequence). Deletions cut 3 bases from V and 4 bases from J, with 4 bases between. The CDR3 has 12 amino acids.

V and J are TRBV9 and TRBJ2-7, with TRBD2 identical over 7 bases. CDR1 SGDLS and CDR2 YYNGEE come from the germline V gene. The length of the CDR3 is 14 residues. The V and J ends lost 3 bases and 6 bases, in that order; junction bases with no gene match: 9. CDR3 sequence reads: CASSASGLLGEQYF. CDR3 nucleotides: TGTGCCAGCAGCGCTAGCGGTCTTTTGGGCGAGCAGTACTTC.

This chain connects TRBV20-1 to TRBJ1-6; unclear D gene. The CDR3 runs to 15 residues. Trimming pared 1 base from V and 10 bases from J, leaving 17 bases between. Germline assignment: CDR1 DFQATT and CDR2 SNEGSKA (reference sequence). The CDR3 loop reads CSARAPEGRGSPLHF. DNA for the CDR3: TGCAGTGCTAGAGCTCCGGAAGGGAGAGGGTCACCCCTCCACTTT.

This chain links TRBV11-2 with TRBJ2-7; D not certain. From germline, CDR1 is SGHAT and CDR2 FQNNGV. The CDR3 is made up of 15 amino acids. Trimming took off 3 bases at V and 2 bases at J, with 14 bases between the two ends. The DNA of the CDR3 is TGTGCCAGCAGCTTTTCTGTGGCGCAAACCTACGAGCAGTACTTC. This codes for CASSFSVAQTYEQYF.

This rearrangement joins TRBV12-3 or TRBV12-4 to TRBJ2-7; 7 nucleotides line up with TRBD1. V trimming: 3 bases; J trimming: 3 bases; junction bases outside the gene matches: 5. This CDR3 comprises 14 residues. Here the CDR3 DNA reads TGTGCCAGCAGTTTCAAGGGGGCGAGCTACGAGCAGTACTTC. It translates to CASSFKGASYEQYF.

The CDR3 loop is CSVLPTSGRRYNEQFF. As DNA, the CDR3 is TGCAGCGTCCTGCCGACTAGCGGGAGAAGGTACAATGAGCAGTTCTTC. This sequence joins TRBV29-1 and TRBJ2-1; 12 positions match TRBD2. The CDR3 totals 16 residues. Trimming removed 6 bases from V and 4 bases from J; junction bases left unmatched: 10. CDR1 and CDR2 from the germline V gene are SQVTM and ANQGSEA.